The sequence of this T cell receptor (beta chain) was determined in a study of identical twins. There are 16 residues in the CDR3. V was pared by 8 bases and J by 0 bases, with 14 bases between. CDR1 and CDR2 from the germline V gene are MNHNS and SASEGT. This clonotype showed up just a few times. What it binds is unknown. Study results and limitations: High-abundance cord blood beta clonotypes had fewer insertions; memory repertoires showed none. Monozygotic twin pairs showed more out-of-frame TCR alpha sharing than models estimated.

TCRdb re-called the 5' RACE reads through MiXCR, storing one row per CDR3 protein. The sample holds 450,000 to 500,000 distinct CDR3 sequences; roughly 13% are singletons and the top ten take 0.95% to 1%. The same sample was also used in a study of yellow fever vaccine responses in identical twins. From that second work: Vaccine-induced T cell responses in twins were reportedly observed to appear partly convergent, partly personalized.

The sequence was obtained from a woman aged 18-29 years in good health. The rearrangement links TRBV6-1 to TRBJ1-6, with D unclear. Source material: CD4+ T cells sorted from blood. The CDR3 reads CASGRTAISYNSPLHF. Written as DNA, the CDR3 is TGTGCCAGCGGGAGGACTGCCATCTCCTATAATTCACCCCTCCACTTT.